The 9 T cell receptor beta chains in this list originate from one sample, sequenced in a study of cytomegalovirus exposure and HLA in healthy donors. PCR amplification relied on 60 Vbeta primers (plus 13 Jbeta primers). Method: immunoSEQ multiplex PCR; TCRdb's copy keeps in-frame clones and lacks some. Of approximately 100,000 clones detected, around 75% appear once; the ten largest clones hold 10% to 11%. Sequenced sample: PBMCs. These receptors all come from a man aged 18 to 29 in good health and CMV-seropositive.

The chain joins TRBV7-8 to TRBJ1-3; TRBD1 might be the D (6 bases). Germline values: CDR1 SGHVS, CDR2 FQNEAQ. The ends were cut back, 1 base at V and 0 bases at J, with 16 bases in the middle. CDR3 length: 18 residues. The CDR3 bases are TGTGCCAGCAGCTTAGGTGCAGGGACAATCCCCTCTGGAAACACCATATATTTT. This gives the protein CASSLGAGTIPSGNTIYF.

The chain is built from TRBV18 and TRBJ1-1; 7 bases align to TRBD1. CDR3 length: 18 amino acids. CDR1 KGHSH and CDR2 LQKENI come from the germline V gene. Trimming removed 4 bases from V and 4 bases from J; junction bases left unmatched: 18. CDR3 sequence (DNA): TGTGCCAGCTCACAAAAACGACAGGGTGAGATTGTGAGCACTGAAGCTTTCTTT. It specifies CASSQKRQGEIVSTEAFF. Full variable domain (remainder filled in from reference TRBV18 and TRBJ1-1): NAGVMQNPRHLVRRRGQEARLRCSPMKGHSHVYWYRQLPEEGLKFMVYLQKENIIDESGMPKERFSAEFPKEGPSILRIQQVVRGDSAAYFCASSQKRQGEIVSTEAFFGQGTRLTVV.

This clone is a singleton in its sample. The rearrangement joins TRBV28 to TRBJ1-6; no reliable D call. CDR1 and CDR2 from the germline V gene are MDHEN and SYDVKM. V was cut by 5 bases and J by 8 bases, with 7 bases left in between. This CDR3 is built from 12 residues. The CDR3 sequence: CASSEADSPLHF. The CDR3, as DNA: TGTGCCAGCAGTGAGGCTGATTCACCCCTCCACTTT.

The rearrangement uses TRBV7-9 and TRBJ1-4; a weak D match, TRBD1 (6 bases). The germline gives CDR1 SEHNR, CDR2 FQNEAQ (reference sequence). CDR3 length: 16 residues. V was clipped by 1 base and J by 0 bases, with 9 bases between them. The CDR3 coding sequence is TGTGCCAGCAGCTTAGTAGGGGGATCAACTAATGAAAAACTGTTTTTT. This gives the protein CASSLVGGSTNEKLFF.

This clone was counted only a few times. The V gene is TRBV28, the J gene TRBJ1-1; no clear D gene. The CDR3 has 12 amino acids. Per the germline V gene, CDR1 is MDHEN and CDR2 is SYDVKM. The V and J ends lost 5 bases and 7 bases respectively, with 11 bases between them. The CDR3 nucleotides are TGTGCCAGCAGTCCTCCGTTTTTTGAAGCTTTCTTT. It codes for CASSPPFFEAFF.

CDR3 DNA: TGTGCCAGCAGTCGGGTGAACACCGGGGAGCTGTTTTTT. Residues: CASSRVNTGELFF. The V and J genes are TRBV27 and TRBJ2-2, with no clear D. CDR1 is MNHEY, CDR2 SMNVEV, per germline (reference sequence). The CDR3 runs to 13 residues. V was shortened by 5 bases and J by 1 base, with 5 bases between the two germline ends.

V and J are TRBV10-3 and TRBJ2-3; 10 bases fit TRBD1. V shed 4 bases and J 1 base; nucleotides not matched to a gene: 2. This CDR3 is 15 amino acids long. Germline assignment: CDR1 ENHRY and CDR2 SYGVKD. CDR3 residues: CAISVGTGGTDTQYF. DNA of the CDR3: TGTGCCATCAGTGTGGGGACAGGGGGCACAGATACGCAGTATTTT.

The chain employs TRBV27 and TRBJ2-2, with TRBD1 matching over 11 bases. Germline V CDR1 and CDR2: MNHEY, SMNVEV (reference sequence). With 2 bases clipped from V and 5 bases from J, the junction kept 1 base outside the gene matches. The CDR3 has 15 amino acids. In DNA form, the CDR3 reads TGTGCCAGCAGTTTAGGGGACAGGGGGACCGGGGAGCTGTTTTTT. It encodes CASSLGDRGTGELFF.

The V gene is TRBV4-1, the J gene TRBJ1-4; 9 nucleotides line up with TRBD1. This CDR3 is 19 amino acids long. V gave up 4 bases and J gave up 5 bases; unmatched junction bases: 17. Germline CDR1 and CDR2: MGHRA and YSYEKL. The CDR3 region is CASSLGGMRGQGNNEKLFF. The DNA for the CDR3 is TGCGCCAGCAGCCTAGGGGGGATGAGGGGACAGGGTAACAATGAAAAACTGTTTTTT.